A single sample is the source of the 2 T cell receptor beta chains below, sequenced in a study of shared clonotypes between healthy human individuals. Here immunoSEQ multiplex PCR was the method, and the copy in TCRdb shows in-frame clones only, minus some. Of about 2.3 million clones in the sample, 93% were seen once. The material sequenced was naive CD4+ T cells from PBMCs. Subset meaning: CD45RA+ positively selected. Receptors originate from a man aged 18 to 35 in good health. Some clones in this sample may be carry-over from other donors' samples.

The chain couples TRBV18 to TRBJ1-4; a possible D gene is TRBD1 (5 bases). Between the trimmed V and J ends, which lost 0 bases and 8 bases, there was a span of 13 bases. This CDR3 has 15 amino acids. From germline, CDR1 is KGHSH and CDR2 LQKENI. CDR3 region: CASSPPGTAGEKLFF. In DNA form, the CDR3 reads TGTGCCAGCTCACCACCTGGGACGGCGGGGGAAAAACTGTTTTTT.

Note on this clone: Other nucleotide sequences from this sample produce the same CDR3. The chain couples TRBV18 to TRBJ2-5, with 12 bases that match TRBD1. The CDR3 runs 14 residues. Germline V CDR1 and CDR2: KGHSH, LQKENI. V trimming: 2 bases; J trimming: 5 bases; junction bases outside the gene matches: 0. CDR3 bases: TGTGCCAGCTCACCAGGGACAGGGGGCGAGACCCAGTACTTC. It is translated as CASSPGTGGETQYF.